Shown below are 17 T cell receptor beta chains from a single sample sequenced in a study of cytomegalovirus exposure and HLA in healthy donors (dated by TCRdb to 2017 to 2019). Library preparation employed the immunoSEQ multiplex PCR assay. For the multiplex PCR, a mixture combining 60 forward primers for TCR Vbeta segments and 13 reverse primers for TCR Jbeta segments was used. TCRdb took this table from immuneACCESS and kept in-frame rearrangements with V and J called. Such tables lack part of the clones; where checked against another copy, unresolved V genes explain under half of the gap, and the rest is unexplained. This sample comprises tens of thousands of clones, around 68% of them detected only once. The ten most abundant clones make up around 9.9% of the sample. Sequences were obtained from PBMCs. The receptor set was obtained from a woman in her twenties or thirties in good health and CMV-seronegative.

By share, this clone counts as medium-sized (0.01 to 0.1%). This chain joins TRBV5-4 and TRBJ2-7, with TRBD1 matching 7 bases. CDR1 is SGHNT and CDR2 is YYREEE in the germline V gene (reference sequence). This CDR3 region has 14 residues. V lost 2 bases to trimming and J lost 6 bases; unmatched junction nucleotides: 8. The CDR3 protein is CASSFTQGFGEQYF. CDR3 DNA: TGTGCCAGCAGCTTCACACAGGGGTTTGGCGAGCAGTACTTC.

This chain uses TRBV2 with TRBJ2-1; D not resolved. CDR1 and CDR2 from the germline V gene are SNHLY and FYNNEI. This CDR3 contains 16 residues. The ends were cut back, 1 base at V and 4 bases at J, with 14 bases in the middle. The DNA for the CDR3 is TGTGCCAGCAGTGAAGGCCCCGCGACTGTTTACAATGAGCAGTTCTTC. Its translation is CASSEGPATVYNEQFF.

This chain uses TRBV18 with TRBJ2-7; D possibly corresponds to TRBD1 (8 bases). The V and J ends lost 4 bases and 5 bases respectively, with 21 bases between them. From germline, CDR1 is KGHSH and CDR2 LQKENI. The CDR3 is 16 amino acids. CDR3: CASSLGQGGIEDEQYF. The CDR3 nucleotides are TGTGCCAGCTCACTAGGACAGGGAGGGATTGAAGACGAGCAGTACTTC.

The V and J genes are TRBV19 and TRBJ1-5; D gene ambiguous. Germline CDR1 is LNHDA and CDR2 is SQIVND (reference sequence). With 2 bases removed from V and 10 bases from J, the gap between germline ends came to 24 bases. The CDR3 length is 17 residues. CDR3 sequence: CASSISTTLPESEPQHF. The CDR3 nucleotides read TGTGCCAGTAGTATATCGACTACTCTACCCGAATCAGAACCCCAGCATTTT.

The chain couples TRBV5-4 to TRBJ2-7; a possible D gene is TRBD2 (5 bases). The CDR3 runs to 13 residues. Germline CDR1 reads SGHNT; CDR2 reads YYREEE (reference sequence). V shed 4 bases and J shed 2 bases, with 10 bases lying between them. CDR3 DNA sequence: TGTGCCAGCAGCATTGCCGGGACCTACGAGCAGTACTTC. Residues: CASSIAGTYEQYF. The full variable domain, in which reference TRBV5-4 and TRBJ2-7 provide the parts outside the CDR3, is ETGVTQSPTHLIKTRGQQVTLRCSSQSGHNTVSWYQQALGQGPQFIFQYYREEENGRGNFPPRFSGLQFPNYSSELNVNALELDDSALYLCASSIAGTYEQYFGPGTRLTVT.

The chain combines TRBV16 with TRBJ1-2, with D perhaps TRBD1 (5 bases). Germline V gene data show CDR1 as KGHSY and CDR2 as FQNENV. This CDR3 has 13 residues. The V gene lost 2 bases and the J gene lost 8 bases, with 12 bases spanning the gap. Written as DNA, the CDR3 is TGTGCCAGCAGCCAAACAGGACGGGAGGGCTACACCTTC. It is translated as CASSQTGREGYTF.

J is TRBJ2-7 and V is TRBV7-9; TRBD1 matches 7 bases. CDR1 is SEHNR, CDR2 FQNEAQ, per germline (reference sequence). The CDR3 runs 12 residues. J gave up 6 bases and V 6 bases, and 5 bases lay outside the gene matches. CDR3 sequence reads: CASRGTVGEQYF. CDR3 bases: TGTGCCAGCAGAGGGACAGTAGGCGAGCAGTACTTC.

The chain is built from TRBV27 and TRBJ2-7, with 13 positions matching TRBD2. Unmatched junction bases numbered 8, after V lost 4 bases and J lost 2 bases. CDR3 size: 17 residues. Germline V CDR1 and CDR2: MNHEY, SMNVEV (reference sequence). CDR3 protein: CASSSRLAGGYTYEQYF. The CDR3 coding sequence is TGTGCCAGCAGTTCTCGACTAGCGGGGGGCTATACCTACGAGCAGTACTTC.

This chain joins TRBV14 and TRBJ2-1; D may be TRBD1 (5 bases). Germline loops: CDR1 SGHDN, CDR2 FVKESK. Trimming left V 2 bases short and J 3 bases short, with 8 bases between. The CDR3 spans 14 residues. The chain's CDR3 is CASSQRQIYNEQFF. CDR3 DNA sequence: TGTGCCAGCAGCCAAAGACAGATCTACAATGAGCAGTTCTTC. Based on the CDR3 plus reference TRBV14 and TRBJ2-1, the full variable domain is EAGVTQFPSHSVIEKGQTVTLRCDPISGHDNLYWYRRVMGKEIKFLLHFVKESKQDESGMPNNRFLAERTGGTYSTLKVQPAELEDSGVYFCASSQRQIYNEQFFGPGTRLTVL.

V gene TRBV4-3 combines with J gene TRBJ2-7; 10 bases are a match to TRBD2. Germline CDR1 and CDR2: LGHNA and YSLEER. Trimming cost V 5 bases and J 3 bases; bases outside gene matches: 7. CDR3 length: 15 amino acids. The CDR3 nucleotides are TGCGCCAGCAGCGCCCAGCGGGGGGGAAGCTACGAGCAGTACTTC. Translation gives CASSAQRGGSYEQYF.

The J gene is TRBJ2-7, the V gene TRBV4-3, with 9 nucleotides matching TRBD1. The CDR3 is 18 residues long. J was trimmed by 2 bases and V by 0 bases; bases with no gene match: 11. Per germline, CDR1 LGHNA and CDR2 YSLEER. The CDR3 sequence: CASSQDQLRTGVPYEQYF. CDR3 in DNA: TGCGCCAGCAGCCAAGATCAGCTTAGGACAGGGGTCCCCTACGAGCAGTACTTC.

This clone appeared once. The chain links TRBV10-3 to TRBJ1-2, with D tentatively TRBD1 (6 bases). The length of the CDR3 is 14 residues. CDR1 ENHRY and CDR2 SYGVKD come from the germline V gene. V gave up 11 bases and J gave up 4 bases, with 20 bases separating them. The CDR3 DNA reads as TGTGCCCCCTTACGGGGGGGCCGAGGCTATGGCTACACCTTC. This encodes CAPLRGGRGYGYTF.

CDR3 sequence reads: CSVLTSGGASTQYF. For the CDR3, the DNA is TGCAGCGTCTTGACTAGCGGGGGGGCCTCCACCCAGTACTTC. The genes are TRBV29-1 and TRBJ2-5, with 14 bases that match TRBD2. The CDR3 spans 14 residues. The V segment lost 6 bases and the J segment 8 bases; nucleotides outside the gene matches: 8. The V gene's germline CDR1 is SQVTM and CDR2 ANQGSEA.

This clone was recorded at least ten times. The chain has TRBV28 and TRBJ1-1; D gene uncertain. Germline assignment: CDR1 MDHEN and CDR2 SYDVKM. Trimming cost V 8 bases and J 11 bases, with 9 bases left between them. The CDR3 totals 9 residues. The CDR3 protein is CASSSRAFF. The DNA for the CDR3 is TGTGCCAGCTCCTCACGGGCTTTCTTT. Full variable domain (remainder filled in from reference TRBV28 and TRBJ1-1): DVKVTQSSRYLVKRTGEKVFLECVQDMDHENMFWYRQDPGLGLRLIYFSYDVKMKEKGDIPEGYSVSREKKERFSLILESASTNQTSMYLCASSSRAFFGQGTRLTVV.

CDR3 residues: CASIPGQGRTGELFF. The CDR3 bases are TGCGCCAGCATTCCGGGACAGGGTCGGACCGGGGAGCTGTTTTTT. The chain joins TRBV10-2 to TRBJ2-2; TRBD1 agrees at 9 bases. CDR3 length equals 15 residues. V was pared by 7 bases and J by 5 bases, with 8 bases of the junction left unmatched. Germline CDR1 WSHSY, CDR2 SAAADI.

V and J are TRBV5-6 and TRBJ2-1, with 7 bases matching TRBD2. CDR1 is SGHDT, CDR2 YYEEEE, per germline. V was pared by 4 bases and J by 3 bases, with 16 bases of the junction left unmatched. This CDR3 is built from 18 residues. In nucleotides, the CDR3 is TGTGCCAGCAGCCTTCTCTTTCGGGGAGGGCGGGGCTACAATGAGCAGTTCTTC. This encodes CASSLLFRGGRGYNEQFF.

Concerning this clone: At one boundary the junction diverges from the germline segment, which might be a read error. The chain recombines TRBV2 with TRBJ1-2, with 7 bases fitting TRBD1. Looked up from germline, CDR1 is SNHLY and CDR2 is FYNNEI. The CDR3 runs 13 residues. The CDR3 nucleotides are TGTGCCAGCAGGGAAGACAGGGCAGCTGGCTACACCTTC. This gives the protein CASREDRAAGYTF.